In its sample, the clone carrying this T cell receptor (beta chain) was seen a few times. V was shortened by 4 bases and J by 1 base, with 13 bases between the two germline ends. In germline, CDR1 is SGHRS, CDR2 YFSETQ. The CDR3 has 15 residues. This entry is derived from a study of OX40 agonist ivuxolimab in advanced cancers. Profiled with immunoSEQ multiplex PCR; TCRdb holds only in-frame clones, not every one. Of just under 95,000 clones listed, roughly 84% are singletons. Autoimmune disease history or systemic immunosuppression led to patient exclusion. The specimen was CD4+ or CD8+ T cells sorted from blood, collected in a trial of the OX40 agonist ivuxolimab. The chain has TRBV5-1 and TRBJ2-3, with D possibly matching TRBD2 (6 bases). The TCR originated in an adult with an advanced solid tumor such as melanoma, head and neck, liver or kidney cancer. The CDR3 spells CASSPNGGGTDTQYF. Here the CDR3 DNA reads TGCGCCAGCAGCCCCAATGGCGGGGGCACAGATACGCAGTATTTT.